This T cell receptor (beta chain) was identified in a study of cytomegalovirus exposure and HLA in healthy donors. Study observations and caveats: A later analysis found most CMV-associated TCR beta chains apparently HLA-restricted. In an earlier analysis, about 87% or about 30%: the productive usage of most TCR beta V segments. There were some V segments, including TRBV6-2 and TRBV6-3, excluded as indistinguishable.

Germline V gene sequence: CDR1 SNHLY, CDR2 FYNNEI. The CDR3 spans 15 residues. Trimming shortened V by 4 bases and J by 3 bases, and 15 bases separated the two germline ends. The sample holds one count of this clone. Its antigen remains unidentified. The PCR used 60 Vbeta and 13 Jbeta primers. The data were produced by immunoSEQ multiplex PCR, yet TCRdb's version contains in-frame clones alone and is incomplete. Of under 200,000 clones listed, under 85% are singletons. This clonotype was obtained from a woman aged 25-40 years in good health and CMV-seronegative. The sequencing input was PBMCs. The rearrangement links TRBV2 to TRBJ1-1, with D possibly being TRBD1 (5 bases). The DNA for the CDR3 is TGTGCCAGCAGTGTTGAAATGGGGCAGGACACTGAAGCTTTCTTT. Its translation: CASSVEMGQDTEAFF.